The 19 T cell receptor beta chains listed next were all sequenced from one sample in a study of blood T cell repertoires in COVID-19. Clones were read by immunoSEQ multiplex PCR, and TCRdb kept only the in-frame ones, dropping some. The table records more than 250,000 clones, 88% of them present only once. The sample comprised peripheral blood. The origin of the receptors is a woman in her thirties with COVID-19, enrolled during active disease.

V gene TRBV6-1 combines with J gene TRBJ1-6; a weak D match, TRBD1 (6 bases). V was shortened by 2 bases and J by 0 bases, with 11 bases between the two germline ends. This CDR3 region has 17 residues. CDR1 is MNHNS and CDR2 is SASEGT in the germline V gene. In DNA, the CDR3 is TGTGCCAGCAGTGAATTGGGCAGGGGCTCCTATAATTCACCCCTCCACTTT. The encoded protein is CASSELGRGSYNSPLHF.

The chain combines TRBV5-1 with TRBJ1-2, with 7 bases matching TRBD1. CDR1 and CDR2 (germline): SGHRS, YFSETQ. Trimming took 1 base from V and 2 from J; bases not matched to a gene: 5. CDR3 size: 15 residues. CDR3 nucleotide sequence: TGCGCCAGCAGCTTGTCGGTAGGGGGCAACTATGGCTACACCTTC. Translating it yields CASSLSVGGNYGYTF.

This sequence joins TRBV3-1 (or the pseudogene TRBV3-2) and TRBJ2-2; the D is unclear. The germline V and J ends were trimmed by 3 bases and 8 bases, with 7 bases remaining between them. The CDR3 spans 12 residues. The germline V gene encodes CDR1 LGHDT and CDR2 YNNKEL (reference sequence). CDR3 amino acids: CASSQMAGELFF. The DNA of the CDR3 is TGTGCCAGCAGCCAGATGGCTGGGGAGCTGTTTTTT.

The V and J genes are TRBV5-1 and TRBJ2-2; 8 bases map to TRBD1. Germline CDR1 is SGHRS and CDR2 is YFSETQ. V gave up 4 bases and J gave up 4 bases; unmatched junction bases: 6. The CDR3 loop spans 15 amino acids. The CDR3 here is CASSKTGVGTGELFF. The CDR3 coding sequence is TGCGCCAGCAGCAAGACAGGGGTAGGCACCGGGGAGCTGTTTTTT.

This clone showed up just once. The V call is TRBV6-5, the J call TRBJ1-1; 7 bases align to TRBD1. CDR3 length: 15 residues. V was pared by 6 bases and J by 0 bases, with 7 bases of the junction left unmatched. Germline CDR1 and CDR2: MNHEY and SVGAGI. CDR3 in amino acids: CASSVRTGMNTEAFF. Written as DNA, the CDR3 is TGTGCCAGCAGCGTCCGGACAGGCATGAACACTGAAGCTTTCTTT.

In its sample, this clone was seen once. The V gene is TRBV25-1, the J gene TRBJ2-2; D is possibly TRBD1 (6 bases). Germline assignment: CDR1 MGHDK and CDR2 SYGVNS. The CDR3 has 14 amino acids. V was cut by 4 bases and J by 3 bases, with 9 bases left in between. The CDR3 loop reads CASSAGAYTGELFF. DNA of the CDR3: TGTGCCAGCAGTGCAGGGGCCTACACCGGGGAGCTGTTTTTT.

The rearrangement links TRBV11-1 to TRBJ2-2, with 7 bases aligning to TRBD1. CDR1 and CDR2 (germline): SGHAT, FQDESV (reference sequence). CDR3 length equals 13 residues. Trimming at V came to 8 bases and at J to 6 bases, leaving 6 bases not matched to a gene. CDR3 sequence (DNA): TGTGCCAGCCGGAGGCAGGGGGCCGGGGAGCTGTTTTTT. Translating it yields CASRRQGAGELFF.

This clone appeared once. The rearrangement uses TRBV5-1 and TRBJ2-1, with 10 bases matching TRBD1. V trimming: 3 bases; J trimming: 6 bases; junction bases outside the gene matches: 3. The CDR3 is 14 amino acids. Germline V gene lookup returns CDR1 SGHRS and CDR2 YFSETQ. CDR3: CASSSGQGVNEQFF. In DNA, the CDR3 is TGCGCCAGCAGCTCCGGACAGGGGGTCAATGAGCAGTTCTTC.

The chain uses TRBV7-3 and TRBJ2-1; the match to TRBD1 covers 10 bases. The germline CDR1 and CDR2 sequences are SGHTA and FQGTGA. V dropped 8 bases and J dropped 2; count of bases not matched to a gene: 3. The CDR3 contains 14 residues. Written as DNA, the CDR3 is TGTGCCAGCGGGACAGGGGTTCCCTACAATGAGCAGTTCTTC. Its translation: CASGTGVPYNEQFF.

The chain has TRBV18 and TRBJ1-4; D uncertain. With 2 bases removed from V and 12 bases from J, the gap between germline ends came to 13 bases. Germline CDR1 KGHSH, CDR2 LQKENI. This CDR3 contains 13 residues. The CDR3: CASSPAPKSELFF. The DNA of the CDR3 is TGTGCCAGCTCACCAGCCCCGAAGAGTGAACTGTTTTTT. Filled out from reference TRBV18 and TRBJ1-4, the complete variable domain reads NAGVMQNPRHLVRRRGQEARLRCSPMKGHSHVYWYRQLPEEGLKFMVYLQKENIIDESGMPKERFSAEFPKEGPSILRIQQVVRGDSAAYFCASSPAPKSELFFGSGTQLSVL.

The chain recombines TRBV6-1 with TRBJ2-7, with D tentatively TRBD2 (5 bases). Germline V lookup: CDR1 MNHNS, CDR2 SASEGT. V gave up 1 base and J gave up 4 bases, with 14 bases separating them. The CDR3 consists of 15 residues. CDR3 in amino acids: CASSEENTRTYEQYV. The CDR3 DNA is TGTGCCAGCAGTGAAGAGAATACCAGGACTTACGAGCAGTACGTC.

The CDR3 DNA sequence: TGTGCCAGCAGTCCCGGGACAGACTATGGCTACACCTTC. Encoded protein: CASSPGTDYGYTF. J is TRBJ1-2 and V is TRBV12-3 or TRBV12-4, with TRBD1 identical over 7 bases. J lost 3 bases, V lost 5 bases, and 3 bases had no gene match. CDR3 size: 13 residues.

This chain links TRBV3-1 (or the pseudogene TRBV3-2) with TRBJ2-5, with a tentative D call TRBD1 (6 bases). The CDR3 runs to 17 residues. CDR1 and CDR2 from the germline V gene are LGHDT and YNNKEL (reference sequence). The V end lost 4 bases, the J end lost 5 bases, and 23 bases lay between the germline ends. The CDR3 is CASSLDRLWGARETQYF. CDR3 DNA: TGTGCCAGCAGCCTTGACAGGTTGTGGGGAGCAAGGGAGACCCAGTACTTC.

This chain uses TRBV18 with TRBJ2-2; perhaps TRBD2 as D (5 bases). The CDR3 contains 16 residues. V lost 6 bases to trimming and J lost 1 base, with 15 bases between them. Germline lookup yields CDR1 KGHSH and CDR2 LQKENI. The CDR3 DNA follows: TGTGCCAGCTCCCAGCGGCAGGTCCTGAACACCGGGGAGCTGTTTTTT. This gives the protein CASSQRQVLNTGELFF. Looking up the rest from reference TRBV18 and TRBJ2-2 gives the full variable domain: NAGVMQNPRHLVRRRGQEARLRCSPMKGHSHVYWYRQLPEEGLKFMVYLQKENIIDESGMPKERFSAEFPKEGPSILRIQQVVRGDSAAYFCASSQRQVLNTGELFFGEGSRLTVL.

The CDR3 coding sequence is TGCGCCAGCAGCAACAGTAACTATGGCTACACCTTC. Amino acids: CASSNSNYGYTF. The chain recombines TRBV5-1 with TRBJ1-2; D is unresolved. V dropped 4 bases and J dropped 1 base, with 5 bases sitting between them. Looked up from germline, CDR1 is SGHRS and CDR2 is YFSETQ. CDR3 length: 12 amino acids.

The CDR3 nucleotides are TGTGCCAGCAGTGAATTGAGCTATAACGGAGAGACCCAGTACTTC. Encoded protein: CASSELSYNGETQYF. The chain combines TRBV2 with TRBJ2-5; D unresolved. CDR3 size: 15 residues. Germline CDR1 is SNHLY and CDR2 is FYNNEI. Between the trimmed V and J ends, which lost 2 bases and 4 bases, there was a span of 14 bases.

This sequence joins TRBV7-2 and TRBJ2-2; D is unresolved. V shed 5 bases and J shed 6 bases, with 13 bases lying between them. The CDR3 is made up of 14 amino acids. Germline loops: CDR1 SGHTA, CDR2 FQGNSA. CDR3 sequence reads: CASSQNSPPGELFF. The CDR3 DNA is TGTGCCAGCAGCCAAAACTCCCCTCCCGGGGAGCTGTTTTTT. Full variable domain (missing parts from reference TRBV7-2 and TRBJ2-2): GAGVSQSPSNKVTEKGKDVELRCDPISGHTALYWYRQSLGQGLEFLIYFQGNSAPDKSGLPSDRFSAERTGGSVSTLTIQRTQQEDSAVYLCASSQNSPPGELFFGEGSRLTVL.

The rearrangement links TRBV19 to TRBJ1-4, with TRBD1 as a possible D gene (5 bases). Trimming stripped 6 bases from V and 0 bases from J, with 17 bases between. The germline gives CDR1 LNHDA, CDR2 SQIVND (reference sequence). The CDR3 is 17 residues long. CDR3 sequence reads: CASSVQTGPATNEKLFF. In DNA, the CDR3 is TGTGCCAGTAGCGTACAAACAGGACCTGCAACTAATGAAAAACTGTTTTTT. The full variable domain, with the rest looked up from reference TRBV19 and TRBJ1-4, is DGGITQSPKYLFRKEGQNVTLSCEQNLNHDAMYWYRQDPGQGLRLIYYSQIVNDFQKGDIAEGYSVSREKKESFPLTVTSAQKNPTAFYLCASSVQTGPATNEKLFFGSGTQLSVL.

The CDR3 region has the DNA TGTGCCAGCGTCCGGGGAGGGGGCAATCAGCCCCAGCATTTT. Protein sequence: CASVRGGGNQPQHF. The rearrangement links TRBV28 to TRBJ1-5; D might be TRBD1 (5 bases). This CDR3 is 14 amino acids long. V lost 8 bases and J lost 2, with 13 bases in between. CDR1 and CDR2 (germline): MDHEN, SYDVKM. Looking up the rest from reference TRBV28 and TRBJ1-5 gives the full variable domain: DVKVTQSSRYLVKRTGEKVFLECVQDMDHENMFWYRQDPGLGLRLIYFSYDVKMKEKGDIPEGYSVSREKKERFSLILESASTNQTSMYLCASVRGGGNQPQHFGDGTRLSIL.